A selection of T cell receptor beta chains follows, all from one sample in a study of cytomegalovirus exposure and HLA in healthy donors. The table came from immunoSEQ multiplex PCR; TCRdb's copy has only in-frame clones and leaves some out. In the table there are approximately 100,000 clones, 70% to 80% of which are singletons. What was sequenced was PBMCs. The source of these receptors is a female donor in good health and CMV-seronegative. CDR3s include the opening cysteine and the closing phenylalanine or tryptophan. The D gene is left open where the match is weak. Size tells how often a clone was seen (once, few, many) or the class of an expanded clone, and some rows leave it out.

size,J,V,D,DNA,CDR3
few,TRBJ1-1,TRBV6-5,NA,TGTGCCAGCAGTTCTTCAGGTGAAGCTTTCTTT,CASSSSGEAFF
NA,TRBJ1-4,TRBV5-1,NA,TGCGCCAGCAGCTCTCGCCCTAATGAAAGACTGTTTTTT,CASSSRPNERLFF
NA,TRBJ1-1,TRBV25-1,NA,TGTGCCAGCAGTGAAATGGGGGGTAGGAACACTGAAGCTTTCTTT,CASSEMGGRNTEAFF
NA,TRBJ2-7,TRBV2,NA,TGTGCCAGTGGGGAGGAGCGCTACGAGCAGTACTTC,CASGEERYEQYF
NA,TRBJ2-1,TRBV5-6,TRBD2,TGTGCCAGCAGCCCTGGGGGGGGGAGACGAAATGAGCAGTTCTTC,CASSPGGGRRNEQFF
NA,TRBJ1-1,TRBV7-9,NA,TGTGCCAGCAGCTCCACACGAACCCGGAGGGGAAACACTGAAGCTTTCTTT,CASSSTRTRRGNTEAFF
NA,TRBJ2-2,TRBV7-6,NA,TGTGCCAGCAGCTCCCGACGGGGGTCCACCGGGGAGCTGTTTTTT,CASSSRRGSTGELFF
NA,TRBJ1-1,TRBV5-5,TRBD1,TGTGCCAGCAGCTCCCTACAGGGGGTTGAAGCTTTCTTT,CASSSLQGVEAFF
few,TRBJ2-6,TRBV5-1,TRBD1,TGCGCCAGCAGCTTGGGGACAGGGTCTCCTGGGGCCAACGTCCTGACTTTC,CASSLGTGSPGANVLTF
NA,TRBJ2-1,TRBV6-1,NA,TGTGCCAGCATCCCGTTTGGAGCTGGAACCAATGAGCAGTTCTTC,CASIPFGAGTNEQFF
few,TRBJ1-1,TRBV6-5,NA,TGTGCCAGCAGTTACGAGGTCGACACTGAAGCTTTCTTT,CASSYEVDTEAFF
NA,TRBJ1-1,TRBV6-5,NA,TGTGCCAGCAGTTACTCTGGGGGCGCGAACACTGAAGCTTTCTTT,CASSYSGGANTEAFF
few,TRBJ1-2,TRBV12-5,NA,TGTGCTAGTGGTTTGTCTACAGCTAACTATGGCTACACCTTC,CASGLSTANYGYTF
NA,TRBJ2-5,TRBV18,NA,TGTGCCAGCTCACCACAGAACCAGACGATAGGTAGGACTCTCGATCGGGAGACCCAGTACTTC,CASSPQNQTIGRTLDRETQYF
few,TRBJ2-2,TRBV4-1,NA,TGCGCCAGCAGACCAGACAGCTTATACACCGGGGAGCTGTTTTTT,CASRPDSLYTGELFF
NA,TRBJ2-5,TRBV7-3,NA,TGTGCCAGCAGCTCCACAGGGTCCGGCGGAGAGACCCAGTACTTC,CASSSTGSGGETQYF
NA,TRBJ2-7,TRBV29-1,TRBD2,TGCAGCGTTGTTAGCGGGGTCTACGAGCAGTACTTC,CSVVSGVYEQYF
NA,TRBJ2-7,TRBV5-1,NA,TGCGCCAGCAGCCCCGACAGCCTGTCCTACGAGCAGTACTTC,CASSPDSLSYEQYF
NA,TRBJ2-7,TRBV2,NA,TGTGCCAGCAGCAGAGAGGCAGGGCTACTCGAGCAGTACTTC,CASSREAGLLEQYF
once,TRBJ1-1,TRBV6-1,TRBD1,TGTGCCAGCAGTGGCACCGGGACAGGGATTAGAAAAGCTTTCTTT,CASSGTGTGIRKAFF
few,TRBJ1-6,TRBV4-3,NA,TGCGCCAGCAGCCATGACTTGACGGACGGGAATAATTCACCCCTCCACTTT,CASSHDLTDGNNSPLHF
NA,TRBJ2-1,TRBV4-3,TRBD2,TGCGCCAGCAGCCAAGCCGAAGCGGGGAGGGGATCGAACAATGAGCAGTTCTTC,CASSQAEAGRGSNNEQFF
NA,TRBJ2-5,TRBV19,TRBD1,TGTGCCAGTAGCCTCGGACAGGAGTGGTTCGAAGAGACCCAGTACTTC,CASSLGQEWFEETQYF
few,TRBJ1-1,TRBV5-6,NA,TGTGCCAGCAGCTTAGGGGACACTGAAGCTTTCTTT,CASSLGDTEAFF
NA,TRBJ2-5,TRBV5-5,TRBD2,TGTGCCAGCAGCTCCGTGGGGAGGGCCCAAGAGACCCAGTACTTC,CASSSVGRAQETQYF
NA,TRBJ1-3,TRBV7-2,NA,TGTGCCAGCAGCCTAGATCGGGGAAACACCATATATTTT,CASSLDRGNTIYF
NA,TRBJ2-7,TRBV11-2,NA,TGTGCCAGCAGCTGGGGGCAGGGCGAGTCCTACGAGCAGTACTTC,CASSWGQGESYEQYF
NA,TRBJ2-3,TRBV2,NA,TGTGCCAGCGGGGGGGCAGGATTATATTTT,CASGGAGLYF
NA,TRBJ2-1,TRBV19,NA,TGTGCCAGTAAAGACAATTTCGATATCGGTGAGCAGTTCTTC,CASKDNFDIGEQFF
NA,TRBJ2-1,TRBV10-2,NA,TGCGCCAGCAGGGGGGGCCAGAAGGGAAACAGGGGCAATGAGCAGTTCTTC,CASRGGQKGNRGNEQFF
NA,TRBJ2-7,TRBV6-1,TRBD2,TGTGCCAGCAGGGACAGCGGGGGCCCCTACTTC,CASRDSGGPYF